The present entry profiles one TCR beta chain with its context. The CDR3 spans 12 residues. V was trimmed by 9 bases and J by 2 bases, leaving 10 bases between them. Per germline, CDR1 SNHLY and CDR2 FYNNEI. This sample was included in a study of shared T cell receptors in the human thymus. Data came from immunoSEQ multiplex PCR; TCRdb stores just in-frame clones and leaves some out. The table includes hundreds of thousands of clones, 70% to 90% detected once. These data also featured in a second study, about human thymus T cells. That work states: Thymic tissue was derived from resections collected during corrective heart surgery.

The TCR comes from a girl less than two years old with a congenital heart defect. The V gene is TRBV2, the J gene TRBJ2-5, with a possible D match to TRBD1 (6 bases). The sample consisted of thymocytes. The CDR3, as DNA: TGTGCCAGGGCCGGACAGCAAGAGACCCAGTACTTC. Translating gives CARAGQQETQYF.